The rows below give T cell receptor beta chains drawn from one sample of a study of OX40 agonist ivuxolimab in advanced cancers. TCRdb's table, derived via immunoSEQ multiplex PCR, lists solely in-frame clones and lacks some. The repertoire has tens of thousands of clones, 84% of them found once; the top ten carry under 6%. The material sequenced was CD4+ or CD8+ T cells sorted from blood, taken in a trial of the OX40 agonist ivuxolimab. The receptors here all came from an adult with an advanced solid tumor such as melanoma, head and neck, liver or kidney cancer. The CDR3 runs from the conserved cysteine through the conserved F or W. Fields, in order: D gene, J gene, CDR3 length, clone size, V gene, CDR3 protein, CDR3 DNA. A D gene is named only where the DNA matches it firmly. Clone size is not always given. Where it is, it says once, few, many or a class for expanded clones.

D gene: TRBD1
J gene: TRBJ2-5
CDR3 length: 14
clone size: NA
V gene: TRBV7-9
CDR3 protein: CASSQTGIQETQYF
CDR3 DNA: TGTGCCAGCAGCCAGACAGGGATCCAAGAGACCCAGTACTTC

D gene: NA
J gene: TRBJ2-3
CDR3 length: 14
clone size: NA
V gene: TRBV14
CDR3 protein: CASSPRTSTDTQYF
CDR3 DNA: TGTGCCAGCAGCCCGAGAACCAGCACAGATACGCAGTATTTT

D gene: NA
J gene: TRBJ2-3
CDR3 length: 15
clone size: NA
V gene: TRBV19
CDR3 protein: CASRTGRSSTDTQYF
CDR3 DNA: TGTGCCAGTAGAACGGGACGCTCTAGCACAGATACGCAGTATTTT

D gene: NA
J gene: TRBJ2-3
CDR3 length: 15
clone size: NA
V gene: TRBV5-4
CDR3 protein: CASSPPGDLYDTQYF
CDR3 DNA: TGTGCCAGCAGCCCACCAGGAGACTTGTACGATACGCAGTATTTT

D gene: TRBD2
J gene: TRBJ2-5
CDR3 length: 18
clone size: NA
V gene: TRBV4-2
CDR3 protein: CASSQDPMASGGKETQYF
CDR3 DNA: TGTGCCAGCAGCCAAGATCCTATGGCTAGCGGGGGGAAAGAGACCCAGTACTTC

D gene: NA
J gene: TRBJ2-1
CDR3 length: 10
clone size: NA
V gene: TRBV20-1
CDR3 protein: CRTGPYEQFF
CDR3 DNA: TGCAGGACTGGACCCTATGAGCAGTTCTTC

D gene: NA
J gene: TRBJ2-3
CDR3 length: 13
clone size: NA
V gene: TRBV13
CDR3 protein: CASSSAAPDTQYF
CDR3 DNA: TGTGCCAGCAGCTCCGCCGCCCCAGATACGCAGTATTTT

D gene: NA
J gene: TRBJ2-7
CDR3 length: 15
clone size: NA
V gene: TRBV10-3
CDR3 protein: CAISEQTSVSYEQYF
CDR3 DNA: TGTGCCATCAGTGAACAGACTAGTGTTAGCTACGAGCAGTACTTC

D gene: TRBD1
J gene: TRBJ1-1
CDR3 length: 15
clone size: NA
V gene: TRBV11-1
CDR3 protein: CASSRTGASNTEAFF
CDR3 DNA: TGTGCCAGCAGCCGCACAGGGGCTAGTAACACTGAAGCTTTCTTT

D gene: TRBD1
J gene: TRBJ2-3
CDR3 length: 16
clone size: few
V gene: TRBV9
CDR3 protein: CASSVAGGGSTDTQYF
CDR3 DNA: TGTGCCAGCAGCGTCGCAGGGGGCGGAAGCACAGATACGCAGTATTTT

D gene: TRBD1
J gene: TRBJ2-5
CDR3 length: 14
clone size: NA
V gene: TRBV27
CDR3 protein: CASSLRTGTREQYF
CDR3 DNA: TGTGCCAGCAGTCTAAGGACAGGAACGAGGGAGCAGTACTTC

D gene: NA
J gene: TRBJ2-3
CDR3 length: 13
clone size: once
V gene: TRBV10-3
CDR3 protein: CAISLASTDTQYF
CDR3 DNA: TGTGCCATCAGTTTGGCTAGCACAGATACGCAGTATTTT

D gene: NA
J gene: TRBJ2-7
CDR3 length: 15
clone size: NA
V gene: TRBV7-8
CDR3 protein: CASSLNGGGTYEQYF
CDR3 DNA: TGTGCCAGCAGCTTAAACGGAGGCGGTACCTACGAGCAGTACTTC